This T cell receptor beta chain was identified during a study of T-cell reconstitution after alpha-beta-depleted transplantation in children. There are many counts of this clonotype. A library of TCRbeta sequences, prepared with unique molecular identifiers, was generated. TCRdb processed the PCR reads anew with MiXCR; each CDR3 protein has one entry. This sample has a few hundred thousand distinct CDR3 sequences, with about 9.9% found just once. CDR1 PRHDT and CDR2 FYEKMQ come from the germline V gene (reference sequence). The CDR3 runs 14 residues. V lost 5 bases, J lost 4 bases, and 14 bases lay in between.

This TCR came from a male patient aged 2-9 years who had a stem cell transplant for chronic granulomatous disease, so the T cells may come from the graft donor. This material consisted of peripheral blood, taken 180 days after TCRalphabeta/CD19-depleted stem cell transplant. The chain carries TRBV13 and TRBJ1-1, with D maybe TRBD1 (6 bases). CDR3 loop: CASSRTTGITEAFF. As DNA, the CDR3 is TGTGCCAGCAGCCGAACCACAGGGATCACTGAAGCTTTCTTT.